The rows below give T cell receptor beta chains drawn from one sample of a study of cytomegalovirus exposure and HLA in healthy donors. Assay: immunoSEQ multiplex PCR; the TCRdb copy retains only in-frame clones and omits some. The table shows some 160,000 clones, with around nine tenths occurring only once. Sequenced material: PBMCs. These receptors all come from a woman aged 18-29 years in good health and CMV-seronegative. Both conserved end residues are trimmed from each CDR3. Each record gives: J gene, clone size, V gene, CDR3 protein. Some rows mark clone size as missing; the rest say once, few, many or name a class of expanded clone.

TRBJ1-1 | . | TRBV11-2 | ASSLVIDRKIHSEAF
TRBJ2-2 | . | TRBV28 | ASSLAGFTGELF
TRBJ2-2 | few | TRBV6-5 | ASSDRAGELF
TRBJ2-7 | . | TRBV19 | ASSSIQGASYEQY
TRBJ1-2 | . | TRBV2 | ASSDQGADYGYT
TRBJ1-1 | . | TRBV5-6 | ASSRREGGFTEAF
TRBJ1-1 | . | TRBV27 | ASRVGQGNTEAF
TRBJ2-1 | . | TRBV19 | ASSIPQGSYNEQF
TRBJ2-1 | . | TRBV5-1 | ASSFFGSYNEQF
TRBJ2-1 | . | TRBV28 | AGSGTDFYNEQF
TRBJ2-7 | once | TRBV14 | ASSPKLESVSYEQY
TRBJ2-7 | . | TRBV27 | ASSWSGSGYEQY
TRBJ2-1 | . | TRBV14 | ASSKLAGGFEQF
TRBJ2-2 | few | TRBV5-6 | ASSGVAGPVAGELF
TRBJ1-3 | few | TRBV30 | AWTHLGSSGNTIY
TRBJ1-1 | . | TRBV6-1 | ASSEAVRGGYTEAF
TRBJ1-5 | . | TRBV18 | ASSPSGVGQPQH
TRBJ2-7 | . | TRBV29-1 | SVEGLESSYEQY
TRBJ2-3 | . | TRBV11-2 | ASTPGQAVGVTQY
TRBJ2-3 | . | TRBV11-1 | ASSLGLFTDTQY
TRBJ2-7 | few | TRBV2 | ASSISTGIHEQY
TRBJ2-3 | . | TRBV9 | ASSVVSTDTQY
TRBJ2-2 | . | TRBV7-8 | ARSGRGAGELF
TRBJ2-4 | . | TRBV6-6 | ASSYSGESKNIQY
TRBJ2-1 | . | TRBV2 | ASSETRDNEQF
TRBJ1-2 | . | TRBV2 | ASSNRQGLYGYT
TRBJ2-1 | . | TRBV11-3 | ASSWGTGPGEQF
TRBJ1-4 | . | TRBV7-9 | ASSLTDAGEKLF
TRBJ2-3 | once | TRBV7-9 | ASSFASGTLGVQY
TRBJ1-2 | . | TRBV27 | APGGACGYT
TRBJ2-2 | . | TRBV19 | ASSGLAGTGELF
TRBJ1-2 | . | TRBV6-5 | ASSSSGKLDGYT
TRBJ2-5 | . | TRBV7-9 | ASSLILRQETQH
TRBJ1-1 | . | TRBV27 | ASSITTQNSEAF
TRBJ2-2 | . | TRBV5-6 | ASSYLAGGHTGELF
TRBJ2-2 | . | TRBV5-1 | ASSLEIQGNGELF
TRBJ2-2 | . | TRBV6-4 | ASSEEVAYTGELF
TRBJ1-2 | . | TRBV19 | ASSTLTGQGYT
TRBJ2-1 | . | TRBV5-4 | ASSLGGLNEQF
TRBJ1-1 | few | TRBV2 | ASSEMGGMAF
TRBJ2-1 | once | TRBV23-1 | ASSPRGRANNEQF
TRBJ2-3 | . | TRBV25-1 | ASGLGETDTQY